This TCR beta chain was documented in a study of tissue T cells after allogeneic stem cell transplantation. Measured with immunoSEQ multiplex PCR; TCRdb has only the in-frame clones, and not every one. The sample contains approximately 50,000 clones, around 70% of which appear only once. This CDR3 is built from 15 residues. The germline gives CDR1 SGHSN, CDR2 HYEKVE. V gave up 0 bases and J gave up 4 bases; unmatched junction bases: 4. This clone occurred once. Antigen: not known. The genes are named according to mouse. The read halts 1 residue ahead of the CDR3 end, with the missing end drawn from the germline J gene. General observations from the study: Anatomically similar tissues had similar TCR repertoires within each patient. This small cohort was clinically heterogeneous, and sampling depth was a limitation.

The chain uses TRBV12-1 and TRBJ2-7; TRBD2 matches 11 bases. The clonotype comes from a pool of C57BL/6 mice in good health. The sequenced sample consisted of sorted cells pooled from one or two spleens. The sequenced part of the CDR3 DNA is TGTGCCAGCTCTCTCGGACTGGGGGGCGGGTATGAACAGTAC. The encoded protein is CASSLGLGGGYEQY. The whole CDR3 sequence is CASSLGLGGGYEQYF.